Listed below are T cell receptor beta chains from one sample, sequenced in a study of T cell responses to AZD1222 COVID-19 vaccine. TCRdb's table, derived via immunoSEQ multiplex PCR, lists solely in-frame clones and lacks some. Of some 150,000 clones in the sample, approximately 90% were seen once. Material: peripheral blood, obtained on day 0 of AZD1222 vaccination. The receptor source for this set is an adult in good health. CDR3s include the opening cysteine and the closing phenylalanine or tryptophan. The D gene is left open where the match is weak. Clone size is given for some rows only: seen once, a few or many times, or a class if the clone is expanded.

cdr3_aa: CASSIASGTGRGDIQYF
cdr3_nt: TGTGCCAGTAGTATTGCCTCCGGGACAGGGAGAGGGGACATTCAGTACTTC
d_call: TRBD1
j_call: TRBJ2-4
v_call: TRBV19
clone_size: .

cdr3_aa: CASSLYRGEKLFF
cdr3_nt: TGTGCCAGCAGTTTGTACCGGGGAGAAAAACTGTTTTTT
d_call: .
j_call: TRBJ1-4
v_call: TRBV12-3/TRBV12-4
clone_size: .

cdr3_aa: CASSLGESGVEKLFF
cdr3_nt: TGTGCCAGTAGCTTGGGGGAGTCCGGGGTGGAGAAACTGTTTTTT
d_call: .
j_call: TRBJ1-4
v_call: TRBV19
clone_size: .

cdr3_aa: CASSRTGLRGSPLHF
cdr3_nt: TGTGCCAGCAGCCGGACAGGGCTTAGGGGATCACCCCTCCACTTT
d_call: TRBD1
j_call: TRBJ1-6
v_call: TRBV11-2
clone_size: once

cdr3_aa: CASSLIRAYEQYF
cdr3_nt: TGTGCCAGCAGCCTCATCCGGGCCTACGAGCAGTACTTC
d_call: .
j_call: TRBJ2-7
v_call: TRBV14
clone_size: .

cdr3_aa: CASSPGGFTDTQYF
cdr3_nt: TGTGCCAGCAGTCCGGGGGGGTTCACAGATACGCAGTATTTT
d_call: TRBD2
j_call: TRBJ2-3
v_call: TRBV7-8
clone_size: .

cdr3_aa: CASSYTSVHQETQYF
cdr3_nt: TGCGCCAGCAGCTACACTAGCGTACACCAAGAGACCCAGTACTTC
d_call: TRBD2
j_call: TRBJ2-5
v_call: TRBV5-1
clone_size: .

cdr3_aa: CASSSYGTSGRFSYNEQFF
cdr3_nt: TGTGCCAGCAGTTCTTACGGGACTAGCGGGAGGTTTTCCTACAATGAGCAGTTCTTC
d_call: TRBD2
j_call: TRBJ2-1
v_call: TRBV28
clone_size: .

cdr3_aa: CASRGRGGEQYF
cdr3_nt: TGTGCCAGCCGGGGGAGGGGTGGCGAGCAGTACTTC
d_call: .
j_call: TRBJ2-7
v_call: TRBV21-1
clone_size: .

cdr3_aa: CASSPRTAGESDTQYF
cdr3_nt: TGCGCCAGCAGTCCAAGGACAGCGGGAGAATCAGATACGCAGTATTTT
d_call: TRBD2
j_call: TRBJ2-3
v_call: TRBV10-1
clone_size: .

cdr3_aa: CAIASGTRRYEQFF
cdr3_nt: TGTGCCATTGCGTCCGGGACTAGGCGGTATGAGCAGTTCTTC
d_call: TRBD2
j_call: TRBJ2-1
v_call: TRBV10-3
clone_size: .

cdr3_aa: CASSLDRDEQYF
cdr3_nt: TGCGCCAGCAGCTTGGACAGGGACGAGCAGTACTTC
d_call: .
j_call: TRBJ2-7
v_call: TRBV5-1
clone_size: .

cdr3_aa: CASSTASGRANTGELFF
cdr3_nt: TGTGCCAGTAGTACAGCTAGCGGGAGAGCGAACACCGGGGAGCTGTTTTTT
d_call: TRBD2
j_call: TRBJ2-2
v_call: TRBV19
clone_size: .

cdr3_aa: CASSRWAGGGRSYEQYF
cdr3_nt: TGTGCCAGTAGTCGGTGGGCAGGGGGGGGTCGCAGCTACGAGCAGTACTTC
d_call: .
j_call: TRBJ2-7
v_call: TRBV19
clone_size: .

cdr3_aa: CASGLGGGLAGSGELFF
cdr3_nt: TGTGCTAGTGGTTTGGGCGGAGGACTAGCGGGATCCGGGGAGCTGTTTTTT
d_call: TRBD2
j_call: TRBJ2-2
v_call: TRBV12-5
clone_size: .

cdr3_aa: CASSDGGQGSYTF
cdr3_nt: TGTGCCAGCAGTGACGGGGGGCAGGGGAGCTACACCTTC
d_call: .
j_call: TRBJ1-2
v_call: TRBV6-4
clone_size: .

cdr3_aa: CASSYPGRHSLYSNQPQHF
cdr3_nt: TGTGCCAGCAGTTACCCGGGACGCCACAGCCTATATAGCAATCAGCCCCAGCATTTT
d_call: .
j_call: TRBJ1-5
v_call: TRBV6-2/TRBV6-3
clone_size: .

cdr3_aa: CASSRDTTYEQYF
cdr3_nt: TGTGCCAGCAGCAGGGACACCACCTACGAGCAGTACTTC
d_call: .
j_call: TRBJ2-7
v_call: TRBV11-2
clone_size: .

cdr3_aa: CASAGGVKGGYTF
cdr3_nt: TGTGCCAGCGCGGGGGGAGTTAAGGGAGGCTACACCTTC
d_call: .
j_call: TRBJ1-2
v_call: TRBV25-1
clone_size: .

cdr3_aa: CASSDSIDGYTF
cdr3_nt: TGTGCCAGCAGTGACTCCATTGATGGCTACACCTTC
d_call: .
j_call: TRBJ1-2
v_call: TRBV6-4
clone_size: .

cdr3_aa: CASSVGPREQFF
cdr3_nt: TGTGCCAGCAGTGTTGGCCCTCGCGAGCAGTTCTTC
d_call: .
j_call: TRBJ2-1
v_call: TRBV2
clone_size: .

cdr3_aa: CASSQADHRRETQYF
cdr3_nt: TGTGCCAGCAGCCAAGCCGATCACAGGAGAGAGACCCAGTACTTC
d_call: .
j_call: TRBJ2-5
v_call: TRBV4-2
clone_size: .

cdr3_aa: CASSRQDSYEQYF
cdr3_nt: TGCGCCAGCAGCAGACAGGACAGTTACGAGCAGTACTTC
d_call: .
j_call: TRBJ2-7
v_call: TRBV10-1
clone_size: .

cdr3_aa: CASSSEILGGRGSYEQYF
cdr3_nt: TGTGCCAGCAGCTCCGAAATATTAGGAGGAAGAGGCTCCTACGAGCAGTACTTC
d_call: .
j_call: TRBJ2-7
v_call: TRBV9
clone_size: .

cdr3_aa: CASSGKGQRNYEQYF
cdr3_nt: TGTGCCAGCAGCGGAAAGGGACAGCGTAACTACGAGCAGTACTTC
d_call: TRBD1
j_call: TRBJ2-7
v_call: TRBV11-2
clone_size: .

cdr3_aa: CASSFVSLSSYNSPLHF
cdr3_nt: TGTGCCAGCAGTTTCGTCAGCCTGAGCTCCTATAATTCACCCCTCCACTTT
d_call: .
j_call: TRBJ1-6
v_call: TRBV6-2/TRBV6-3
clone_size: .

cdr3_aa: CASSLSRREMTDTQYF
cdr3_nt: TGCGCCAGCAGCTTGTCCCGCAGGGAAATGACAGATACGCAGTATTTT
d_call: .
j_call: TRBJ2-3
v_call: TRBV5-1
clone_size: .

cdr3_aa: CASRGTGGGPYEQYF
cdr3_nt: TGTGCCAGCAGGGGAACAGGGGGAGGGCCATACGAGCAGTACTTC
d_call: .
j_call: TRBJ2-7
v_call: TRBV28
clone_size: .

cdr3_aa: CASSRTSVGSGELFF
cdr3_nt: TGTGCCAGCAGCCGTACTAGCGTCGGAAGCGGGGAGCTGTTTTTT
d_call: TRBD2
j_call: TRBJ2-2
v_call: TRBV5-4
clone_size: .